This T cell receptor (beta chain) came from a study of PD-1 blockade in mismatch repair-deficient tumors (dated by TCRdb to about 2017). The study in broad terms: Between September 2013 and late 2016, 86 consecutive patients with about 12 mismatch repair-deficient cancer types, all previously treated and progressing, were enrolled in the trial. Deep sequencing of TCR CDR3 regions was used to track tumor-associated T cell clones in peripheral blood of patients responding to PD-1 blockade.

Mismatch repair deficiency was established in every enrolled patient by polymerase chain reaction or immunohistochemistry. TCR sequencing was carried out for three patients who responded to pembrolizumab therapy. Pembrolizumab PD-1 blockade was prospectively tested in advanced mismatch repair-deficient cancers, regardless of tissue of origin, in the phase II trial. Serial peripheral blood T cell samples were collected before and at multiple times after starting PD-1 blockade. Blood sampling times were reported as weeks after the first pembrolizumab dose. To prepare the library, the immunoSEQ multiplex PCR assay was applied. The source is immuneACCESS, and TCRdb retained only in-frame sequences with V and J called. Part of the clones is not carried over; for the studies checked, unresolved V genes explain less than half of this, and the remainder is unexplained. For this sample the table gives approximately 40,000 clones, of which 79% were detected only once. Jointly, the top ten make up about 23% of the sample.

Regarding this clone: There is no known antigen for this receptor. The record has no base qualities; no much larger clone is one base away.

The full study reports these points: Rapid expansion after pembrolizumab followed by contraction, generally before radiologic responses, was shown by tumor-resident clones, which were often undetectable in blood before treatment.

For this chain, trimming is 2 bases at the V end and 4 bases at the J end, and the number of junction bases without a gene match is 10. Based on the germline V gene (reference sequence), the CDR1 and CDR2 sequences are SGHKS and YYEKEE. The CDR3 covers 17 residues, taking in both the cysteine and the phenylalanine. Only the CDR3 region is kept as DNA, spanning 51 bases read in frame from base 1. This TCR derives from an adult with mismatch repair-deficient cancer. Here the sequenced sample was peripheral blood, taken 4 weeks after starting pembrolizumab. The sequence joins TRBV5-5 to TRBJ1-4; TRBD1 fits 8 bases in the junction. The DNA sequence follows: TGTGCCAGCAGCTTCAAACCGTCGGGACAGGTTAATGAAAAACTGTTTTTT. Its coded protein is CASSFKPSGQVNEKLFF.